A single sample is the source of the 25 T cell receptor beta chains below, sequenced in a study of blood T cells in healthy people across ages. A J-beta primer mix and a sample-barcoded 5' primer were used in a second PCR of roughly 6 to 12 cycles. TCRdb analysed the 5' RACE reads with MiXCR anew, one entry per CDR3 protein. In the table there are around 1,800,000 distinct CDR3 sequences, 30% to 40% of which are singletons. Sequenced: blood. These receptors came from a human donor in good health.

The chain joins TRBV6-2 or TRBV6-3 to TRBJ2-3, with TRBD2 as a possible D gene (6 bases). CDR1 is MNHEY and CDR2 is SVGEGT in the germline V gene. CDR3 length: 17 amino acids. Trimming pared 4 bases from V and 0 bases from J, leaving 17 bases between. CDR3 amino acids: CASSFLPLATSTDTQYF. The CDR3 DNA reads as TGTGCCAGCAGTTTCCTTCCCCTAGCGACTAGCACAGATACGCAGTATTTT.

For this clonotype: Because it lacks the conserved phenylalanine or tryptophan at the end, this CDR3 is likely a read error. J is TRBJ2-5 and V is TRBV25-1; D may be TRBD1 (5 bases). The V gene's germline CDR1 is MGHDK and CDR2 SYGVNS. The CDR3 contains 17 residues. The CDR3 region has the DNA TGTGCCTGCAGTGAATATTTCAGGGTTAAGACCCAAGAGACCCAGTACCTC. Amino acid sequence: CACSEYFRVKTQETQYL.

V usage is TRBV12-3 or TRBV12-4 and J usage is TRBJ2-7; 12 bases agree with TRBD2. The CDR3 runs to 14 residues. V trimming: 7 bases; J trimming: 7 bases; junction bases outside the gene matches: 8. In nucleotides, the CDR3 is TGTGCCAGCACAACTAGCGGGGGGTTGGATGAGCAGTACTTC. This encodes CASTTSGGLDEQYF.

This clonotype was detected a few times. The chain employs TRBV6-1 and TRBJ2-1; 9 nucleotides line up with TRBD2. In germline, CDR1 is MNHNS, CDR2 SASEGT. V dropped 7 bases and J dropped 0; count of bases not matched to a gene: 4. The CDR3 runs 15 residues. CDR3 loop: CASIPSGASYNEQFF. The CDR3 bases are TGTGCCAGCATCCCTAGCGGGGCCTCCTACAATGAGCAGTTCTTC.

A few counts support this clonotype. The chain has TRBV4-3 and TRBJ2-7; D may be TRBD1 or TRBD2 (5 bases each). With 0 bases removed from V and 3 bases from J, the gap between germline ends came to 12 bases. This CDR3 contains 15 residues. Germline assignment: CDR1 LGHNA and CDR2 YSLEER. CDR3 DNA: TGCGCCAGCAGCCAAGATCGGGACGGCGACTACGAGCAGTACTTC. Amino acids: CASSQDRDGDYEQYF.

The genes are TRBV20-1 and TRBJ1-2; TRBD1 is a possible D gene (5 bases). CDR1 and CDR2 from the germline V gene are DFQATT and SNEGSKA (reference sequence). V was trimmed by 3 bases and J by 7 bases, leaving 15 bases between them. The CDR3 covers 13 residues. CDR3 bases: TGCAGTGCTAGCCTGGGGGGTCAACGTGGCTACACCTTC. It translates to CSASLGGQRGYTF.

The chain recombines TRBV29-1 with TRBJ2-5, with 7 positions matching TRBD1. Per germline, CDR1 SQVTM and CDR2 ANQGSEA. J gave up 4 bases and V 7 bases, and 3 bases lay outside the gene matches. CDR3 length: 11 residues. Here the CDR3 reads CSGRQGETQYF. The CDR3 DNA sequence: TGCAGCGGCCGACAGGGAGAGACCCAGTACTTC.

J is TRBJ2-3 and V is TRBV12-3 or TRBV12-4; 7 bases align to TRBD2. The CDR3 sequence is 15 residues long. Trimming removed 8 bases from V and 4 bases from J; junction bases left unmatched: 12. CDR3 bases: TGTGCCAGCGTCATTGGCCGCGCGGGGGCAGATACGCAGTATTTT. The encoded protein is CASVIGRAGADTQYF.

This clonotype has a handful of counts. The junction and the germline gene differ at one end; a read error may be behind it. V is TRBV7-2 and J is TRBJ2-5; D tentatively fits TRBD1 or TRBD2 (5 bases each). Per the germline V gene, CDR1 is SGHTA and CDR2 is FQGNSA. The CDR3 contains 17 residues. The CDR3 is CAGSLTVMRSGGRTQYF. The CDR3 region has the DNA TGTGCCGGCAGCTTAACTGTAATGCGATCTGGGGGACGGACCCAGTACTTC.

The table lists this clonotype with a few counts. The rearrangement uses TRBV15 and TRBJ1-2; maybe TRBD1 (6 bases). Germline V gene sequence: CDR1 LNHNV, CDR2 YYDKDF (reference sequence). V was pared by 4 bases and J by 3 bases, with 15 bases between. The CDR3 runs 15 residues. CDR3 amino acids: CATSTDLQGDYGYTF. CDR3 in DNA: TGTGCCACCAGCACCGACTTACAGGGCGACTATGGCTACACCTTC.

This clonotype came up a few times. The chain couples TRBV6-5 to TRBJ2-4, with D unclear. The J call may be faulty, since TRBJ2-7 better matches the DNA end. CDR3 length equals 13 residues. CDR1 and CDR2 from the germline V gene are MNHEY and SVGAGI. CDR3 sequence reads: CASRPLNNYEQYF. The CDR3 coding sequence is TGTGCCAGCAGACCACTGAATAACTACGAGCAGTACTTC.

J is TRBJ2-7 and V is TRBV10-3, with D hard to call. Trimming took 9 bases from V and 2 from J, leaving 14 bases between them. The CDR3 length is 13 residues. Germline assignment: CDR1 ENHRY and CDR2 SYGVKD. CDR3 protein: CAIPHSRTYEQYF. The CDR3 DNA sequence: TGTGCCATTCCTCACAGCCGCACCTACGAGCAGTACTTC.

The chain uses TRBV6-5 and TRBJ2-7, with 10 bases matching TRBD2. The CDR3 has 15 residues. After removal of 6 bases from V and 5 bases from J, the junction contained 10 bases not matched to a gene. Germline V CDR1 and CDR2: MNHEY, SVGAGI. CDR3 residues: CASSVEAGGPNEQYF. The CDR3 DNA is TGTGCCAGCAGCGTAGAAGCGGGAGGGCCGAACGAGCAGTACTTC.

V and J are TRBV29-1 and TRBJ2-6; D call uncertain. CDR3 length equals 13 residues. Germline assignment: CDR1 SQVTM and CDR2 ANQGSEA. V was clipped by 4 bases and J by 4 bases, with 8 bases between them. The CDR3 nucleotides read TGCAGCGTTGTGGAGTTCGGGGCCAACGTCCTGACTTTC. Translated, it gives CSVVEFGANVLTF.

The J gene is TRBJ1-1, the V gene TRBV5-1; no clear D gene. The V end lost 4 bases, the J end lost 0 bases, and 22 bases lay between the germline ends. Germline CDR1 and CDR2: SGHRS and YFSETQ. The CDR3 runs to 18 residues. The chain's CDR3 is CASSPKGQAYSMNTEAFF. The CDR3 DNA reads as TGCGCCAGCAGCCCCAAGGGCCAGGCATATTCGATGAACACTGAAGCTTTCTTT.

The genes are TRBV20-1 and TRBJ2-3, with TRBD2 matching over 13 bases. The CDR3 consists of 15 residues. Germline trimming cut 6 bases from V and 6 bases from J; bases unmatched to any gene: 9. Germline assignment: CDR1 DFQATT and CDR2 SNEGSKA (reference sequence). Here the CDR3 DNA reads TGCAGTGCCCCGACTAGCGGGGGGACCAGGGATACGCAGTATTTT. It encodes CSAPTSGGTRDTQYF.

This clonotype was seen a handful of times. The gene calls are TRBV20-1 and TRBJ2-1; TRBD2 aligns across 10 bases. The trim removed 4 bases at V and 0 bases at J, leaving 6 bases unmatched. This CDR3 has 16 amino acids. Germline-derived CDR1 and CDR2 are DFQATT and SNEGSKA (reference sequence). CDR3 protein: CSAKLAGMSSYNEQFF. CDR3 sequence (DNA): TGCAGTGCTAAACTAGCGGGGATGAGCTCCTACAATGAGCAGTTCTTC.

This clonotype was detected a few times. V and J are TRBV7-2 and TRBJ2-1; 7 nucleotides match TRBD1. The V gene's germline CDR1 is SGHTA and CDR2 FQGNSA. The CDR3 sequence is 16 residues long. Trimming at V came to 0 bases and at J to 2 bases, leaving 4 bases not matched to a gene. CDR3 bases: TGTGCCAGCAGCTTAGCCGGGACAGCCACCTACAATGAGCAGTTCTTC. As protein: CASSLAGTATYNEQFF.

The V and J genes are TRBV7-2 and TRBJ2-1; TRBD2 agrees at 9 bases. V dropped 1 base and J dropped 8; count of bases not matched to a gene: 9. In germline, CDR1 is SGHTA, CDR2 FQGNSA. This CDR3 region has 16 residues. This CDR3 is CASSLGPRGGADEQFF. The CDR3 DNA reads as TGTGCCAGCAGCTTAGGCCCCCGCGGGGGGGCCGATGAGCAGTTCTTC. Full variable domain (missing parts from reference TRBV7-2 and TRBJ2-1): GAGVSQSPSNKVTEKGKDVELRCDPISGHTALYWYRQSLGQGLEFLIYFQGNSAPDKSGLPSDRFSAERTGGSVSTLTIQRTQQEDSAVYLCASSLGPRGGADEQFFGPGTRLTVL.

This clonotype was recorded a few times. The chain joins TRBV9 to TRBJ2-4; possible D gene TRBD1, 5 bases. The germline V gene has CDR1 SGDLS and CDR2 YYNGEE. There are 13 residues in the CDR3. V was pared by 4 bases and J by 13 bases, with 18 bases between. Written as DNA, the CDR3 is TGTGCCAGCAGCCAGACAGACCCGCGTGAGCAGTACTTC. Amino acid sequence: CASSQTDPREQYF.

The chain links TRBV10-3 to TRBJ1-2; D gene unclear. The V and J ends lost 8 bases and 5 bases respectively, with 6 bases between them. From germline, CDR1 is ENHRY and CDR2 SYGVKD. CDR3 length: 10 residues. Here the CDR3 DNA reads TGTGCCATCTTTGCATATGGCTACACCTTC. Protein: CAIFAYGYTF.

This chain links TRBV27 with TRBJ1-5; 8 nucleotides agree with TRBD1. Germline V CDR1 and CDR2: MNHEY, SMNVEV (reference sequence). The ends lost 6 bases at V and 4 bases at J; junction bases unmatched: 5. CDR3 size: 14 residues. CDR3 sequence reads: CASRRTGTNQPQHF. As DNA, the CDR3 is TGTGCCAGCAGGCGGACAGGGACTAATCAGCCCCAGCATTTT.

The chain recombines TRBV2 with TRBJ2-5, with D perhaps TRBD1 or TRBD2 (5 bases each). The closer fit of TRBJ2-7 to the DNA end suggests the J call may be wrong. Germline V gene data show CDR1 as SNHLY and CDR2 as FYNNEI. The CDR3 has 12 residues. The CDR3 loop is CASRGTGGEQYF. The CDR3 coding sequence is TGTGCCAGCAGGGGGACGGGCGGCGAGCAGTACTTC.

The gene calls are TRBV6-2 or TRBV6-3 and TRBJ2-3, with 12 bases matching TRBD2. The J segment lost 6 bases and the V segment lost 2 bases, leaving 6 bases of the junction unmatched. Germline V lookup: CDR1 MNHEY, CDR2 SVGEGT. The length of the CDR3 is 16 residues. CDR3 loop: CASSYELAGGQDTQYF. In DNA, the CDR3 is TGTGCCAGCAGTTACGAACTAGCGGGGGGCCAGGATACGCAGTATTTT.

This clonotype appeared a few times. This chain uses TRBV7-2 with TRBJ2-1, with D perhaps matching TRBD2 (5 bases). This CDR3 has 13 amino acids. CDR1 is SGHTA, CDR2 FQGNSA, per germline. V was pared by 5 bases and J by 9 bases, with 14 bases between. CDR3 nucleotides: TGTGCCAGCAGCCTACGACGGGGAAGTGAGCAGTTCTTC. Protein: CASSLRRGSEQFF.